This TCR beta chain was retrieved from a study of molecular identifiers for immune sequencing clone quantification. The V end was cut by 5 bases, the J end by 6 bases, with 11 bases between. Germline CDR1 reads SEHNR; CDR2 reads FQNEAQ (reference sequence). The CDR3 has 14 residues. TCRdb re-called the PCR reads with MiXCR, one entry per CDR3 protein. There are about 500,000 distinct CDR3 sequences in the sample; 25% occur only once, and just over 0.75% lies in the top ten. The origin of this receptor is a human donor in good health. Some libraries in this study had Jurkat cell RNA spiked in. The genes are TRBV7-9 and TRBJ1-6; D is perhaps TRBD1 (5 bases). The specimen was naive CD8+ T cells from blood, with Jurkat cell RNA spiked in. This sample's subset: FACS-sorted CD8+CD4-CCR7+CD45RA+ naive T cells. CDR3 bases: TGTGCCAGCAGCGAAACCGGGACTAATTCACCCCTCCACTTT. Amino acids: CASSETGTNSPLHF. Based on the CDR3 plus reference TRBV7-9 and TRBJ1-6, the full variable domain is DTGVSQNPRHKITKRGQNVTFRCDPISEHNRLYWYRQTLGQGPEFLTYFQNEAQLEKSRLLSDRFSAERPKGSFSTLEIQRTEQGDSAMYLCASSETGTNSPLHFGNGTRLTVT.